These T cell receptor beta chains were read from a single sample in a study of T-cell memory formation after mild COVID-19. TCRdb independently ran MiXCR on the 5' RACE reads; one entry per CDR3 protein. The data hold some 440,000 distinct CDR3 sequences, with roughly 23% observed a single time. The sequencing input was PBMCs or a T cell subset sorted from them (not recorded which). These receptors originate from an adult woman who had mild COVID-19 (a few samples of this study predate the infection). Cell type and time point are not known. Each CDR3 is given without its conserved first and last residue.

TRBJ2-7 TRBV30 AWSVGTSGSNEQY
TRBJ2-7 TRBV12-3/TRBV12-4 ASRSDRAYEQY
TRBJ2-3 TRBV5-1 ASSLTSGTDTQY
TRBJ2-7 TRBV12-3/TRBV12-4 ASSLAAEATYEQY
TRBJ2-5 TRBV9 ASSVGKAGGAQETQY
TRBJ1-1 TRBV5-1 ASSYASGTGTEAF
TRBJ2-7 TRBV20-1 SARGGLAGVYEQY
TRBJ2-2 TRBV29-1 SVVQVSGELF
TRBJ2-7 TRBV7-9 ASTHVRGPLAYEQY
TRBJ2-7 TRBV6-5 ASSYSSWGRGNYEQY
TRBJ2-7 TRBV4-3 ASSQDWRDGEQY
TRBJ2-1 TRBV12-3/TRBV12-4 ASSLSWGNNEQF
TRBJ1-2 TRBV7-9 ASSLEKGSGYT
TRBJ2-7 TRBV5-6 ASSFGTTYEQY
TRBJ1-5 TRBV6-5 ASAARGGNQPQH
TRBJ1-2 TRBV7-9 ASTLGEGSSSGYT
TRBJ2-5 TRBV12-3/TRBV12-4 ASRTGRRETQY
TRBJ2-7 TRBV7-2 ASSIATGGFYEQY
TRBJ2-4 TRBV4-3 ASSQENRGANIKY
TRBJ2-7 TRBV20-1 SAEGVRGSYEQY
TRBJ2-1 TRBV7-9 ASSLGLASYNEQF
TRBJ2-7 TRBV27 ASSPADSALESYEQY
TRBJ2-7 TRBV4-1 ASSHDKGTYEQY
TRBJ2-7 TRBV3-1 ASSLIAGQGEQY
TRBJ2-6 TRBV9 ASSLRDGDYSGANVLT
TRBJ1-6 TRBV4-3 ASSQEYNGRSPLH
TRBJ2-1 TRBV19 ASSIGLAGLNEQF
TRBJ2-1 TRBV4-3 ASSQDLTSGRAGSYNEQF
TRBJ2-1 TRBV18 ASSRTRDRGLNEQF
TRBJ2-2 TRBV7-6 ASSPGLALWTGELF
TRBJ1-2 TRBV3-1 ASSYTTGQMIYGYT
TRBJ1-2 TRBV19 ASSILSTGEFGGYT
TRBJ2-3 TRBV5-6 ASSFREADTQY
TRBJ2-1 TRBV27 ALSTSGGLDEQF
TRBJ2-4 TRBV29-1 SVDAELAKNIQY
TRBJ1-5 TRBV20-1 SAAGQGPGNQPQH
TRBJ2-7 TRBV12-3/TRBV12-4 ASRFSGEQY
TRBJ1-1 TRBV2 ATQGLRGGTEAF
TRBJ1-3 TRBV5-1 ASSPWPLQTSGNTIY
TRBJ1-1 TRBV19 ASLGTGDTEAF
TRBJ2-5 TRBV4-2 ASSQGFSRGASQETQY
TRBJ1-1 TRBV20-1 SARDRDRAGVAF
TRBJ2-5 TRBV5-1 ASSERTDQETQY
TRBJ1-2 TRBV7-9 ASRPEGAHGYT
TRBJ2-5 TRBV7-2 ASSSTVQETQY
TRBJ2-7 TRBV12-3/TRBV12-4 ASTKTEYEQY